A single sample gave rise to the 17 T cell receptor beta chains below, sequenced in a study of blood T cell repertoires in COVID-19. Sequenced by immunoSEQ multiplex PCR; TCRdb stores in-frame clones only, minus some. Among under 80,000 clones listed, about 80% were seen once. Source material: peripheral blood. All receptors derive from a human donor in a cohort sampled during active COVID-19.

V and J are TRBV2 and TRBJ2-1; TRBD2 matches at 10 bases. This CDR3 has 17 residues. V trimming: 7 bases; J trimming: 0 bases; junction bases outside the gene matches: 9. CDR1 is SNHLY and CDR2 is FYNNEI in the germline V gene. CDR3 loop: CASKRTSGTSSYNEQFF. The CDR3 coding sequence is TGTGCCAGCAAGAGGACTAGCGGAACTAGCTCCTACAATGAGCAGTTCTTC.

CDR3 bases: TGTGCCACCAGTGACCCCGGGACAGTAAACACCGGGGAGCTGTTTTTT. Translation: CATSDPGTVNTGELFF. This chain links TRBV24-1 with TRBJ2-2; 7 bases fit TRBD1. The CDR3 extends over 16 amino acids. The J segment lost 2 bases and the V segment lost 4 bases, leaving 6 bases of the junction unmatched. CDR1 and CDR2 from the germline V gene are KGHDR and SFDVKD.

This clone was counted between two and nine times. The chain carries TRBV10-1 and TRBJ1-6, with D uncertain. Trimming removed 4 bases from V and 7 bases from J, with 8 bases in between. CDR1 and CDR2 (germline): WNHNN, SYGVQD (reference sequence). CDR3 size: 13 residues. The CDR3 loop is CASSGSLNSPLHF. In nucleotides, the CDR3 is TGCGCCAGCAGTGGGTCTCTAAATTCACCCCTCCACTTT.

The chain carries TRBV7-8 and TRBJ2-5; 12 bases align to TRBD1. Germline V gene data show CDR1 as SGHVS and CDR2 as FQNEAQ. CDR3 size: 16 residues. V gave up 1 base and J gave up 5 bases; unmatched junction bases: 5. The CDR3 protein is CASSLGRDRGLETQYF. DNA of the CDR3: TGTGCCAGCAGCTTAGGACGGGACAGGGGGCTTGAGACCCAGTACTTC.

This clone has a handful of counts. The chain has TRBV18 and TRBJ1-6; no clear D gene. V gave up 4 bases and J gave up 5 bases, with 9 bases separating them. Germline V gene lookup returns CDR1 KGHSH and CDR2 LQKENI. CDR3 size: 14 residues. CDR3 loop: CASSRSPDNSPLHF. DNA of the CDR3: TGTGCCAGCTCACGGTCCCCGGATAATTCACCCCTCCACTTT.

The chain's CDR3 is CASSLSGYEQYF. CDR3 in DNA: TGTGCCAGCAGCTTATCAGGTTACGAGCAGTACTTC. The rearrangement joins TRBV7-9 to TRBJ2-7, with unresolved D. The CDR3 totals 12 residues. Deletions cut 2 bases from V and 4 bases from J, with 6 bases between. CDR1 SEHNR and CDR2 FQNEAQ come from the germline V gene (reference sequence). The full variable domain, rest sourced from reference TRBV7-9 and TRBJ2-7, is DTGVSQNPRHKITKRGQNVTFRCDPISEHNRLYWYRQTLGQGPEFLTYFQNEAQLEKSRLLSDRFSAERPKGSFSTLEIQRTEQGDSAMYLCASSLSGYEQYFGPGTRLTVT.

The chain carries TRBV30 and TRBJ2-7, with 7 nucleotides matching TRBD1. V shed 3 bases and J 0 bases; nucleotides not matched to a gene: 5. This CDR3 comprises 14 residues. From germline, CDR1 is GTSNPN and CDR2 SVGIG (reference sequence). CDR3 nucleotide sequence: TGTGCCTGGAGCCCCGGGACAGTCTCCTACGAGCAGTACTTC. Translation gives CAWSPGTVSYEQYF.

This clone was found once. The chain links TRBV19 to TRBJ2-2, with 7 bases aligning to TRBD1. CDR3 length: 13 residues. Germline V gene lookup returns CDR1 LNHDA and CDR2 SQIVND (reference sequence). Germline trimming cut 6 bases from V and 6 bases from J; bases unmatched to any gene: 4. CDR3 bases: TGTGCCAGTAGATCACAGGGGCCCGGGGAGCTGTTTTTT. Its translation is CASRSQGPGELFF.

The CDR3 loop reads CASSISWTGPYEQYF. The CDR3 DNA sequence: TGTGCCAGTAGTATCTCTTGGACAGGGCCCTACGAGCAGTACTTC. The chain joins TRBV19 to TRBJ2-7, with TRBD1 identical over 8 bases. Germline-derived CDR1 and CDR2 are LNHDA and SQIVND (reference sequence). The CDR3 runs 15 residues. Losses at the gene ends were 3 bases for V and 2 bases for J; bases not matched to a gene: 6. The full variable domain, with the rest looked up from reference TRBV19 and TRBJ2-7, is DGGITQSPKYLFRKEGQNVTLSCEQNLNHDAMYWYRQDPGQGLRLIYYSQIVNDFQKGDIAEGYSVSREKKESFPLTVTSAQKNPTAFYLCASSISWTGPYEQYFGPGTRLTVT.

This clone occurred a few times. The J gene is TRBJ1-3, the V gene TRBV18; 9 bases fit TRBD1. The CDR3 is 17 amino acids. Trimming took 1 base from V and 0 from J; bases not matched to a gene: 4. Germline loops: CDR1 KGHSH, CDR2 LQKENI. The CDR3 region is CASSPLKDRGSGNTIYF. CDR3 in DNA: TGTGCCAGCTCACCACTTAAGGACAGGGGCTCTGGAAACACCATATATTTT.

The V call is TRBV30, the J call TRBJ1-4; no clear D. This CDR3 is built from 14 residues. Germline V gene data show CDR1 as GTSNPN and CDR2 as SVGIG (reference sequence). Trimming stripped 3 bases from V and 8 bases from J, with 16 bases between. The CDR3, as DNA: TGTGCCTGGAGATCACGGTCCGGGGAGGAAAAACTGTTTTTT. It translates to CAWRSRSGEEKLFF.

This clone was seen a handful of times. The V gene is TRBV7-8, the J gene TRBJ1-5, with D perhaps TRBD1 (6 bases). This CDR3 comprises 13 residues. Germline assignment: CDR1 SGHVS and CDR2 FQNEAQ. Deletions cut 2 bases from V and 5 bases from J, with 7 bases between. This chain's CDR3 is CASSLYRDQPQHF. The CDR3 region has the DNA TGTGCCAGCAGCTTATACAGGGATCAGCCCCAGCATTTT. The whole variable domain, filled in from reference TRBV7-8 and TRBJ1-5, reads GAGVSQSPRYKVAKRGQDVALRCDPISGHVSLFWYQQALGQGPEFLTYFQNEAQLDKSGLPSDRFFAERPEGSVSTLKIQRTQQEDSAVYLCASSLYRDQPQHFGDGTRLSIL.

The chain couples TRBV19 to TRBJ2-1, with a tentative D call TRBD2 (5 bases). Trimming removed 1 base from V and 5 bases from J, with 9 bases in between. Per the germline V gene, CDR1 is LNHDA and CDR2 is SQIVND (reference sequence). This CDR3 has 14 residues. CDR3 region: CASSIAAGNNEQFF. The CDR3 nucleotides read TGTGCCAGTAGTATAGCGGCCGGGAACAATGAGCAGTTCTTC.

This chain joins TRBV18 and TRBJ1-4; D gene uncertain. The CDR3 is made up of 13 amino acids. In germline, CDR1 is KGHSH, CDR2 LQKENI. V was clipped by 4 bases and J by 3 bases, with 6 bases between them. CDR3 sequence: CASSLSPNEKLFF. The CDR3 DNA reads TGTGCCAGCTCACTAAGCCCTAATGAAAAACTGTTTTTT.

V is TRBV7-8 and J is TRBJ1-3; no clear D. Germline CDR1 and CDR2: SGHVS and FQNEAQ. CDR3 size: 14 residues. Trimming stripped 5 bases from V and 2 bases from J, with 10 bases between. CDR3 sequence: CASSLTETGNTIYF. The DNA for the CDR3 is TGTGCCAGCAGCCTAACAGAGACTGGAAACACCATATATTTT.

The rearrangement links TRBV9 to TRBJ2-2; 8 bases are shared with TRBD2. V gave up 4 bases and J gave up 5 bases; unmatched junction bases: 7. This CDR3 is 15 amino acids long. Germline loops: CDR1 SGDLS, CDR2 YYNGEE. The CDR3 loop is CASSPRGGETGELFF. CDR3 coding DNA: TGTGCCAGCAGCCCCCGGGGGGGAGAGACCGGGGAGCTGTTTTTT.

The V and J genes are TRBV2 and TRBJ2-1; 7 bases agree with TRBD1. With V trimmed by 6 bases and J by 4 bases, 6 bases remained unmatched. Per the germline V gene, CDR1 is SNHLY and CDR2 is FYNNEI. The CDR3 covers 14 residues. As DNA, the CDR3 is TGTGCCAGCAGGGGACAGTCGAAATACAATGAGCAGTTCTTC. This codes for CASRGQSKYNEQFF.